The 18 T cell receptor beta chains below were found in one sample sequenced in a study of OX40 agonist ivuxolimab in advanced cancers. TCRdb's table, derived via immunoSEQ multiplex PCR, lists solely in-frame clones and lacks some. The sample holds roughly 87,000 clones; about 90% are singletons and the top ten take under 8.5%. Sequencing was performed on CD4+ or CD8+ T cells sorted from blood, taken in a trial of the OX40 agonist ivuxolimab. These receptors were taken from an adult with an advanced solid tumor such as melanoma, head and neck, liver or kidney cancer.

CDR3 residues: CASSFGDYGYTF. Here the CDR3 DNA reads TGTGCCAGCAGCTTTGGGGACTATGGCTACACCTTC. V is TRBV5-6 and J is TRBJ1-2; D is ambiguous. This CDR3 spans 12 amino acids. Trimming removed 2 bases at V and 3 bases at J, with 5 bases between. Germline V lookup: CDR1 SGHDT, CDR2 YYEEEE.

The rearrangement links TRBV4-3 to TRBJ2-7; D is uncertain. The CDR3 has 13 residues. Trimming stripped 4 bases from V and 3 bases from J, with 10 bases between. Germline CDR1 and CDR2: LGHNA and YSLEER. The DNA of the CDR3 is TGCGCCAGCAGCCCAAGCCTTGGCTACGAGCAGTACTTC. Translation: CASSPSLGYEQYF.

The rearrangement uses TRBV4-3 and TRBJ1-6; 10 nucleotides align to TRBD1. The V segment lost 3 bases and the J segment 10 bases; nucleotides outside the gene matches: 6. The CDR3 sequence is 15 residues long. Germline V gives CDR1 LGHNA, CDR2 YSLEER. The DNA of the CDR3 is TGCGCCAGCAGCCACCAGACAGGGGGCAGATCACCCCTCCACTTT. Residues: CASSHQTGGRSPLHF.

This clone is classed as medium-sized. The chain uses TRBV25-1 and TRBJ2-3; no reliable D call. Germline V gives CDR1 MGHDK, CDR2 SYGVNS. This CDR3 is built from 13 residues. With 4 bases removed from V and 4 bases from J, the gap between germline ends came to 9 bases. CDR3 region: CASSVGVADTQYF. For the CDR3, the DNA is TGTGCCAGCAGTGTTGGGGTGGCAGATACGCAGTATTTT.

The chain has TRBV19 and TRBJ2-1; D not resolved. The germline V gene has CDR1 LNHDA and CDR2 SQIVND (reference sequence). V lost 3 bases and J lost 5, with 11 bases in between. The length of the CDR3 is 14 residues. This chain's CDR3 is CASSMYHPNNEQFF. In DNA form, the CDR3 reads TGTGCCAGTAGTATGTATCATCCTAACAATGAGCAGTTCTTC.

This chain links TRBV6-5 with TRBJ2-3, with no clear D. Germline values: CDR1 MNHEY, CDR2 SVGAGI. There are 13 residues in the CDR3. Trimming shortened V by 5 bases and J by 3 bases, and 9 bases separated the two germline ends. CDR3 loop: CASSVLGTDTQYF. As DNA, the CDR3 is TGTGCCAGCAGTGTTTTAGGTACAGATACGCAGTATTTT.

CDR3 region: CASSLIALAGRNEQFF. CDR3 coding DNA: TGTGCCAGCAGTTTAATCGCCCTAGCGGGGCGAAATGAGCAGTTCTTC. V and J are TRBV28 and TRBJ2-1; 9 nucleotides line up with TRBD2. The length of the CDR3 is 16 residues. Germline CDR1 reads MDHEN; CDR2 reads SYDVKM. Trimming removed 2 bases from V and 7 bases from J; junction bases left unmatched: 9. Complete variable domain (other parts from reference TRBV28 and TRBJ2-1): DVKVTQSSRYLVKRTGEKVFLECVQDMDHENMFWYRQDPGLGLRLIYFSYDVKMKEKGDIPEGYSVSREKKERFSLILESASTNQTSMYLCASSLIALAGRNEQFFGPGTRLTVL.

The chain combines TRBV9 with TRBJ2-3, with 7 bases fitting TRBD1. CDR1 and CDR2 (germline): SGDLS, YYNGEE. This CDR3 comprises 16 residues. V dropped 2 bases and J dropped 1; count of bases not matched to a gene: 7. The CDR3 DNA sequence: TGTGCCAGCAGCGTGGCCCGGACAGGCCGCACAGATACGCAGTATTTT. Protein product: CASSVARTGRTDTQYF. The full variable domain, with the rest looked up from reference TRBV9 and TRBJ2-3, is DSGVTQTPKHLITATGQRVTLRCSPRSGDLSVYWYQQSLDQGLQFLIQYYNGEERAKGNILERFSAQQFPDLHSELNLSSLELGDSALYFCASSVARTGRTDTQYFGPGTRLTVL.

The J gene is TRBJ2-6, the V gene TRBV19; the match to TRBD2 covers 14 bases. This CDR3 has 17 amino acids. The germline V gene encodes CDR1 LNHDA and CDR2 SQIVND (reference sequence). The ends lost 4 bases at V and 4 bases at J; junction bases unmatched: 3. The CDR3 loop is CASSRLAGGQGANVLTF. CDR3 nucleotides: TGTGCCAGTAGTAGACTAGCGGGGGGGCAAGGGGCCAACGTCCTGACTTTC.

V gene TRBV5-1 combines with J gene TRBJ2-4; D remains ambiguous. Per the germline V gene, CDR1 is SGHRS and CDR2 is YFSETQ. The germline V and J ends were trimmed by 4 bases and 3 bases, with 14 bases remaining between them. The CDR3 totals 15 residues. Here the CDR3 DNA reads TGCGCCAGCAGCCTCGGTTGGGAAGGCAAAAACATTCAGTACTTC. Translation: CASSLGWEGKNIQYF. Combining the CDR3 with reference TRBV5-1 and TRBJ2-4 gives the whole variable domain KAGVTQTPRYLIKTRGQQVTLSCSPISGHRSVSWYQQTPGQGLQFLFEYFSETQRNKGNFPGRFSGRQFSNSRSEMNVSTLELGDSALYLCASSLGWEGKNIQYFGAGTRLSVL.

The chain employs TRBV27 and TRBJ2-7; D not resolved. The CDR3 consists of 11 residues. The V gene's germline CDR1 is MNHEY and CDR2 SMNVEV (reference sequence). Trimming took off 8 bases at V and 4 bases at J, with 9 bases between the two ends. CDR3 in amino acids: CASGSGYEQYF. DNA for the CDR3: TGTGCCAGCGGGTCCGGGTACGAGCAGTACTTC.

The genes are TRBV2 and TRBJ1-6; no clear D gene. V was cut by 6 bases and J by 7 bases, with 10 bases left in between. Germline values: CDR1 SNHLY, CDR2 FYNNEI. The CDR3 is 13 amino acids. CDR3: CASSVEVNSPLHF. For the CDR3, the DNA is TGTGCCAGCAGCGTGGAGGTGAATTCACCCCTCCACTTT.

This chain connects TRBV6-1 to TRBJ1-5; D ambiguous. Germline V gene data show CDR1 as MNHNS and CDR2 as SASEGT. V was trimmed by 1 base and J by 6 bases, leaving 4 bases between them. The CDR3 has 12 residues. This CDR3 reads CASSEVSQPQHF. The CDR3 DNA sequence: TGTGCCAGCAGTGAAGTAAGTCAGCCCCAGCATTTT.

The chain carries TRBV7-6 and TRBJ1-1; D is possibly TRBD1 (5 bases). Trimming cost V 3 bases and J 1 base, with 21 bases left between them. CDR1 and CDR2 (germline): SGHVS, FNYEAQ. This CDR3 has 18 amino acids. The CDR3 loop is CASSLGGSGYEGNTEAFF. DNA of the CDR3: TGTGCCAGCAGCTTGGGGGGGTCAGGGTACGAGGGGAACACTGAAGCTTTCTTT.

This chain links TRBV27 with TRBJ2-1; 7 positions match TRBD2. V was clipped by 4 bases and J by 3 bases; unmatched bases: 3. Germline V lookup: CDR1 MNHEY, CDR2 SMNVEV (reference sequence). The CDR3 is made up of 14 amino acids. For the CDR3, the DNA is TGTGCCAGCAGTTCTGGGGGGGTCTACAATGAGCAGTTCTTC. Amino acids: CASSSGGVYNEQFF.

V usage is TRBV2 and J usage is TRBJ2-5, with 8 nucleotides matching TRBD1. The trim removed 8 bases at V and 1 base at J, leaving 9 bases unmatched. The CDR3 sequence is 15 residues long. From germline, CDR1 is SNHLY and CDR2 FYNNEI. The CDR3 nucleotides read TGTGCCAGCTTATCGTGGACAGGGTCCCAAGAGACCCAGTACTTC. Its protein product is CASLSWTGSQETQYF. Using reference TRBV2 and TRBJ2-5 for the parts outside the CDR3, the full variable domain is EPEVTQTPSHQVTQMGQEVILRCVPISNHLYFYWYRQILGQKVEFLVSFYNNEISEKSEIFDDQFSVERPDGSNFTLKIRSTKLEDSAMYFCASLSWTGSQETQYFGPGTRLLVL.

The chain couples TRBV6-1 to TRBJ2-1; D remains unclear. This CDR3 comprises 11 residues. V was shortened by 4 bases and J by 8 bases, with 6 bases between the two germline ends. The germline gives CDR1 MNHNS, CDR2 SASEGT. Written as DNA, the CDR3 is TGTGCCAGCAGTGTGATAGATGAGCAGTTCTTC. Amino acids: CASSVIDEQFF.

This chain links TRBV7-9 with TRBJ2-1; D may be TRBD1 or TRBD2 (5 bases each). V gave up 5 bases and J gave up 14 bases, with 19 bases separating them. CDR1 and CDR2 (germline): SEHNR, FQNEAQ (reference sequence). This CDR3 contains 13 residues. The DNA of the CDR3 is TGTGCCAGCAGCCCACGGGACCTCCCTTGGGAGTTCTTC. Its translation: CASSPRDLPWEFF.